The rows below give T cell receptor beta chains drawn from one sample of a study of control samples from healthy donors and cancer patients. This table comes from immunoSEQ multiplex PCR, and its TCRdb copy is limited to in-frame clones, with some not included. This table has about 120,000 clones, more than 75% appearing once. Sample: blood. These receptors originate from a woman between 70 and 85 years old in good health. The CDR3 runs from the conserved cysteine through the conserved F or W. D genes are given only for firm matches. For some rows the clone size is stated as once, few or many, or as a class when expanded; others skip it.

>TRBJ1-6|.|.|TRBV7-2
TGTGCCAGCAGCACCGGGACTGCTGCGGCCCTCCACTTT
CASSTGTAAALHF
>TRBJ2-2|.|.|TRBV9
TGTGCCAGCAGCGTCGGTACAGGGTTGATCGCCGGGGAGCTGTTTTTT
CASSVGTGLIAGELFF
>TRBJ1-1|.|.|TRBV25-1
TGTGCCAGCAGTATTGTAGGGAACACTGAAGCTTTCTTT
CASSIVGNTEAFF
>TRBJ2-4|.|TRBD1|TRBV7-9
TGTGCCAGCAGCTGGACAGGGCCCGGAAACATTCAGTACTTC
CASSWTGPGNIQYF
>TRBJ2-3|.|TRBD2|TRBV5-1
TGCGCCAGCAGCAGGGAGGGGCCAGATACGCAGTATTTT
CASSREGPDTQYF
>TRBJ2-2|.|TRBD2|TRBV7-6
TGTGCCAGCAGCTTGCAGGGGACTAGCACCGGGGAGCTGTTTTTT
CASSLQGTSTGELFF
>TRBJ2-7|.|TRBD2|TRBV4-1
TGCGCCAGCAGCTCTAACCCCTCTAGCGGGGTCTACGAGCAGTACTTC
CASSSNPSSGVYEQYF
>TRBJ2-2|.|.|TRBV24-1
TGTGCCACCAGTGACCCCTCCCCTGGGACCGGGGAGCTGTTTTTT
CATSDPSPGTGELFF
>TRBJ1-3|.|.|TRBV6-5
TGTGCCAGCAGTTACACATCGTGGTCTGGAAACACCATATATTTT
CASSYTSWSGNTIYF
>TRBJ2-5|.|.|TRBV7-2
TGTGCCAGCAGCTTAGGAGGGGGAGGCCAAGAGACCCAGTACTTC
CASSLGGGGQETQYF
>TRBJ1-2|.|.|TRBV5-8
TGTGCCAGCAGGCAGAGCAGGGGTAGAGACTATGGCTACACCTTC
CASRQSRGRDYGYTF
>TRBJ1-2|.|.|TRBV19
TGTGCCAGTAGTATCAGGGTTGGCAACGACTATGGCTACACCTTC
CASSIRVGNDYGYTF
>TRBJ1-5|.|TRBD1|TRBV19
TGTGCCAGTAGTAAGACAGGGATGAGGAATCAGCCCCAGCATTTT
CASSKTGMRNQPQHF
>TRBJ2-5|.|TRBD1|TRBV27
TGTGCCAGCAGTGGAAGACAGGGGGTGGGTGAGGAGACCCAGTACTTC
CASSGRQGVGEETQYF
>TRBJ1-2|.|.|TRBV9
TGTGCCAGCAGCTTTCAGAGCTATGGCTACACCTTC
CASSFQSYGYTF
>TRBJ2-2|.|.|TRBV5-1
TGCGCCAGCAGCTTGGCGCAGACCCCAGGCGGGGAGCTGTTTTTT
CASSLAQTPGGELFF
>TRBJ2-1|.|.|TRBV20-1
TGCAGTGCTAGTGGTTCATCCTACAATGAGCAGTTCTTC
CSASGSSYNEQFF
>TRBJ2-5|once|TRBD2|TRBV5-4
TGTGCCAGCAGCTTGGGACTAGCGGGGGACAAAGAGACCCAGTACTTC
CASSLGLAGDKETQYF
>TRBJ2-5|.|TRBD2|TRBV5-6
TGTGCCAGCAGCTTGGCTAGCGGGGGCCGAGAGACCCAGTACTTC
CASSLASGGRETQYF
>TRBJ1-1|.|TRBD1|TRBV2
TGTGCCAGCAGCGAGCAGGGGGCATGGACTGAAGCTTTCTTT
CASSEQGAWTEAFF
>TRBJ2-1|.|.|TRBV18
TGTGCCAGCTCCCTATTGCCCGGGGATGAGCAGTTCTTC
CASSLLPGDEQFF
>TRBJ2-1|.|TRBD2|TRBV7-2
TGTGCCAGCAGCCCAGTCATGACGGGGGGTCTACAGTTCTTC
CASSPVMTGGLQFF
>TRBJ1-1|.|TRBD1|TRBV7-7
TGTGCCAGCAGCTCACCTCCAGGGGGCGCAGGAGTAGGGGCTTTCTTT
CASSSPPGGAGVGAFF
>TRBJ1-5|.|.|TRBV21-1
TGTGCCAGCAGCAACAGGGTTAGCAATCAGCCCCAGCATTTT
CASSNRVSNQPQHF
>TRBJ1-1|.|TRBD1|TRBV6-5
TGTGCCAGCAGACGCCGCCGGACAGGAGGGGGGGTCGCTTTCTTT
CASRRRRTGGGVAFF
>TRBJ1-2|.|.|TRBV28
TGTGCCAGCAGTTTTTTGGGGGGCGCGGGTAACTATGGCTACACCTTC
CASSFLGGAGNYGYTF
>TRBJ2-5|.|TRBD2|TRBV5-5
TGTGCCAGCAGGGGGCTAGCGGGGGCCGGAATGCAGACCCAGTACTTC
CASRGLAGAGMQTQYF
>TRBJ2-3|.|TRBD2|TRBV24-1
TGTGCCACCAGTACCGGGGGGGGCACAGATACGCAGTATTTT
CATSTGGGTDTQYF